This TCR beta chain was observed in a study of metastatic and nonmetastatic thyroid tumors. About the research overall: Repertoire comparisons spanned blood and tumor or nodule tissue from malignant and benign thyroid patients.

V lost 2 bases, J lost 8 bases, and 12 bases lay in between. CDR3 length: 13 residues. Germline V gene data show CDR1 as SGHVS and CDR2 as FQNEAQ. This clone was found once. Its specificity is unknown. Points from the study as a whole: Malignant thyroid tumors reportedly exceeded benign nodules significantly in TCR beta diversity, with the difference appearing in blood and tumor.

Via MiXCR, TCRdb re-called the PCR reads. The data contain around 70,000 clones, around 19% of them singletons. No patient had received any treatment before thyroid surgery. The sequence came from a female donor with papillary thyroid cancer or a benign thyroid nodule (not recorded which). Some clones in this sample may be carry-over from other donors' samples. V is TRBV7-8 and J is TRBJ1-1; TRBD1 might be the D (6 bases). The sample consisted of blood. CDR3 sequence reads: CASSLRDTLEAFF. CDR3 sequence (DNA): TGTGCCAGCAGCTTAAGGGACACCCTCGAAGCTTTCTTT.